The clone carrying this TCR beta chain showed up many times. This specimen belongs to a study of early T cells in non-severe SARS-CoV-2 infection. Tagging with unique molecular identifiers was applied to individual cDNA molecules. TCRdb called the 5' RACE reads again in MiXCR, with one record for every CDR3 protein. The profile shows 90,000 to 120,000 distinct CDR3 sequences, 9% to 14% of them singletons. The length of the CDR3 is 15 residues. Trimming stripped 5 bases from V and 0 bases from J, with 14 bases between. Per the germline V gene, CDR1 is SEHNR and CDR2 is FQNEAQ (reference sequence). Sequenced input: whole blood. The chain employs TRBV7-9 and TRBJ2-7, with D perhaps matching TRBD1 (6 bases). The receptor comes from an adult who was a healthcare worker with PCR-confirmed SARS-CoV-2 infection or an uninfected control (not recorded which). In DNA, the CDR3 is TGTGCCAGCAGCCTGGACAGTTCCACCTCCTACGAGCAGTACTTC. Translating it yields CASSLDSSTSYEQYF.